This is a list of T cell receptor beta chains from one sample in a study of blood T cell repertoires in COVID-19. Produced via immunoSEQ multiplex PCR; TCRdb's table is partial and in-frame only. The table has over 150,000 clones, more than 75% seen once. The sequenced sample was peripheral blood. The source of these receptors is a man aged 18 to 29 with acute or convalescent COVID-19. The CDR3 runs from the conserved cysteine through the conserved F or W. A D gene is named only where the DNA matches it firmly. Expanded clones are given a class, and other clones once, few, many or no size at all.

d_gene	abundance	v_gene	j_gene	CDR3aa	CDR3nt
NA	NA	TRBV18	TRBJ1-5	CASSPPGTGSNQPQHF	TGTGCCAGCTCACCACCGGGAACAGGTAGCAATCAGCCCCAGCATTTT
NA	once	TRBV7-2	TRBJ1-2	CASNLIANYGYTF	TGTGCCAGCAACTTAATCGCTAACTATGGCTACACCTTC
TRBD2	NA	TRBV7-8	TRBJ2-1	CASSLQRGGGNEQFF	TGTGCCAGCAGCTTACAGCGGGGGGGCGGGAATGAGCAGTTCTTC
NA	NA	TRBV19	TRBJ1-1	CASSIQGMNTEAFF	TGTGCCAGTAGTATTCAGGGAATGAACACTGAAGCTTTCTTT
TRBD2	once	TRBV5-1	TRBJ2-1	CASSLIAGVSGNEQFF	TGCGCCAGCAGCTTAATCGCGGGAGTTAGCGGCAATGAGCAGTTCTTC
NA	NA	TRBV5-1	TRBJ1-1	CASSLAGVVNTEAFF	TGCGCCAGCAGCTTGGCCGGAGTAGTGAACACTGAAGCTTTCTTT
NA	NA	TRBV10-1	TRBJ1-5	CASSELPRQRQPQHF	TGCGCCAGCAGTGAGCTGCCTCGACAGCGCCAGCCCCAGCATTTT
NA	NA	TRBV5-5	TRBJ1-2	CASSPDNLWRARVDGYTF	TGTGCCAGCAGCCCCGATAATCTATGGAGGGCAAGGGTCGATGGCTACACCTTC
TRBD1	NA	TRBV9	TRBJ1-2	CASSVSRETGLSYGYTF	TGTGCCAGCAGCGTAAGTCGAGAGACAGGGCTCTCCTATGGCTACACCTTC
NA	NA	TRBV3-1/TRBV3-2	TRBJ1-6	CASSQDPPSSYNSPLHF	TGTGCCAGCAGCCAAGATCCTCCTAGCTCCTATAATTCACCCCTCCACTTT
NA	few	TRBV30	TRBJ2-1	CAWTTQISNEQFF	TGTGCCTGGACCACTCAAATAAGCAATGAGCAGTTCTTC
NA	once	TRBV9	TRBJ2-7	CASSVGRVSYEQYF	TGTGCCAGCAGCGTAGGTCGAGTATCCTACGAGCAGTACTTC
NA	NA	TRBV19	TRBJ1-5	CASRDRGLANQPQHF	TGTGCCAGTAGGGATAGGGGCCTCGCTAATCAGCCCCAGCATTTT
NA	NA	TRBV4-1	TRBJ1-2	CASSQGDTGSDYTF	TGCGCCAGCAGCCAAGGGGATACAGGGTCGGACTACACCTTC
NA	NA	TRBV12-3/TRBV12-4	TRBJ1-6	CASSSKNSPLHF	TGTGCCAGCAGTTCAAAAAATTCACCCCTCCACTTT
NA	NA	TRBV2	TRBJ1-6	CASSEASVSPREVHF	TGTGCCAGCAGTGAAGCGTCCGTTTCGCCACGGGAGGTCCACTTT
NA	NA	TRBV7-9	TRBJ1-3	CASSLVGVSGNTIYF	TGTGCCAGCAGCTTAGTGGGAGTCTCTGGAAACACCATATATTTT
TRBD2	NA	TRBV10-3	TRBJ2-1	CAINTYLLAGGLEQFF	TGTGCCATCAACACGTACCTACTAGCGGGGGGTTTGGAACAGTTCTTC
TRBD2	once	TRBV9	TRBJ2-3	CASSVEGGRRGGQVDTQYF	TGTGCCAGCAGCGTAGAGGGAGGGAGGCGGGGGGGCCAGGTAGATACGCAGTATTTT
TRBD1	NA	TRBV11-2	TRBJ1-2	CASSLGQGADYGYTF	TGTGCCAGCAGCCTTGGACAGGGGGCGGACTATGGCTACACCTTC
TRBD1	once	TRBV18	TRBJ1-1	CASSLTQGWAEAFF	TGTGCCAGCTCACTCACACAGGGGTGGGCTGAAGCTTTCTTT
TRBD1	NA	TRBV6-6	TRBJ1-5	CASSYPQGKPQHF	TGTGCCAGCAGTTACCCACAGGGGAAGCCCCAGCATTTT
TRBD2	NA	TRBV5-1	TRBJ2-2	CASSPDGGGSGELFF	TGCGCCAGCAGCCCCGACGGGGGGGGCTCCGGGGAGCTGTTTTTT
TRBD1	NA	TRBV10-2	TRBJ2-2	CASSVTTGGGELFF	TGCGCCAGCAGTGTAACGACAGGGGGCGGGGAGCTGTTTTTT
NA	NA	TRBV7-8	TRBJ2-4	CASSFTGTRAKNIQYF	TGTGCCAGCAGCTTTACCGGGACACGAGCCAAAAACATTCAGTACTTC
NA	NA	TRBV12-3/TRBV12-4	TRBJ1-1	CASTRTPEPEAFF	TGTGCCAGCACCAGGACACCCGAACCTGAAGCTTTCTTT
NA	NA	TRBV24-1	TRBJ2-1	CATSDLTGTNEQFF	TGTGCCACCAGTGATTTGACAGGGACAAATGAGCAGTTCTTC
TRBD1	NA	TRBV5-1	TRBJ1-2	CASSGGQGGFYGYTF	TGCGCCAGCAGCGGGGGACAGGGGGGATTTTATGGCTACACCTTC
TRBD2	NA	TRBV9	TRBJ2-7	CASSATSGGFNEQYF	TGTGCCAGCAGCGCGACTAGCGGGGGTTTCAACGAGCAGTACTTC
NA	NA	TRBV6-6	TRBJ2-7	CASSYGAGYEQYF	TGTGCCAGCAGTTACGGGGCCGGCTACGAGCAGTACTTC
TRBD1	once	TRBV24-1	TRBJ1-2	CATGQGGLGYTF	TGTGCCACGGGGCAGGGGGGTTTGGGCTACACCTTC
TRBD1	NA	TRBV5-5	TRBJ1-4	CASSLNDRVEEKLFF	TGTGCCAGCAGCCTTAACGACAGGGTCGAAGAAAAACTGTTTTTT
NA	NA	TRBV5-6	TRBJ1-2	CASSSTARADVYTF	TGTGCCAGCAGCTCTACCGCCAGGGCCGACGTCTACACCTTC
NA	NA	TRBV4-1	TRBJ1-4	CASSQVLPNEKLFF	TGCGCCAGCAGCCAAGTTCTTCCTAATGAAAAACTGTTTTTT
TRBD1	NA	TRBV5-1	TRBJ1-2	CASSPDGQGDGYTF	TGCGCCAGCAGCCCGGATGGACAGGGGGATGGCTACACCTTC
TRBD1	NA	TRBV7-9	TRBJ1-1	CASRPSDRAKNTEAFF	TGTGCCAGCAGGCCATCTGACAGGGCGAAGAACACTGAAGCTTTCTTT
NA	NA	TRBV18	TRBJ1-2	CASSPNSYGYTF	TGTGCCAGCTCACCAAACAGCTATGGCTACACCTTC
NA	NA	TRBV4-1	TRBJ1-6	CASSQGPPYSPLHF	TGCGCCAGCAGCCAGGGGCCTCCTTATTCACCCCTCCACTTT
TRBD1	NA	TRBV28	TRBJ1-1	CASSAFFRGGGGNTEAFF	TGTGCCAGCAGTGCCTTTTTTAGAGGGGGCGGAGGGAACACTGAAGCTTTCTTT
NA	NA	TRBV28	TRBJ2-7	CASSLGGARTYEQYF	TGTGCCAGCAGTTTAGGAGGGGCTCGCACCTACGAGCAGTACTTC
NA	NA	TRBV5-6	TRBJ1-1	CASSLLVGAPEAFF	TGTGCCAGCAGCTTGCTTGTGGGGGCACCTGAAGCTTTCTTT
NA	NA	TRBV6-5	TRBJ1-2	CASRFKGFEGYTF	TGTGCCAGCAGGTTTAAGGGGTTTGAGGGCTACACCTTC
TRBD1	NA	TRBV2	TRBJ2-3	CAISRDRGRTDTQYF	TGTGCCATATCCCGCGACAGGGGCCGCACAGATACGCAGTATTTT
TRBD2	NA	TRBV24-1	TRBJ2-2	CATSGRTSGATNTGELFF	TGTGCCACCAGTGGTAGGACTAGCGGGGCTACGAACACCGGGGAGCTGTTTTTT
NA	NA	TRBV27	TRBJ1-5	CASSFSGGNQPQHF	TGTGCCAGCAGCTTCTCGGGAGGCAATCAGCCCCAGCATTTT
NA	once	TRBV27	TRBJ1-2	CASSLCRSPCGGHYGYTF	TGTGCCAGCAGTTTATGCCGTTCCCCCTGCGGGGGCCACTATGGCTACACCTTC